This record covers a single TCR beta chain. The target antigen is unknown. The method was immunoSEQ multiplex PCR; TCRdb's version includes in-frame clones alone and lacks a portion of them. The top ten clones hold 1.1% of a sample with around 2,000,000 clones, roughly 94% of them seen once. The naive CD8 population came from CD45RO-negative cells selected for CCR7, without terminally differentiated effector memory CD45RA+ cells. These data come from a study of shared clonotypes between healthy human individuals. Study-level results: An expected dependence of interdonor clonotype sharing on sequencing depth was noted.

Germline lookup yields CDR1 SGDLS and CDR2 YYNGEE. The CDR3 spans 15 residues. V gave up 3 bases and J gave up 6 bases; unmatched junction bases: 10. Material for sequencing was naive CD8+ T cells sorted from blood. The clonotype comes from a man between 18 and 29 years old in good health. J is TRBJ2-7 and V is TRBV9; 9 nucleotides align to TRBD1. CDR3 sequence reads: CASSAHRGPPSEQYF. As DNA, the CDR3 is TGTGCCAGCAGCGCCCACAGGGGGCCCCCGTCCGAGCAGTACTTC.